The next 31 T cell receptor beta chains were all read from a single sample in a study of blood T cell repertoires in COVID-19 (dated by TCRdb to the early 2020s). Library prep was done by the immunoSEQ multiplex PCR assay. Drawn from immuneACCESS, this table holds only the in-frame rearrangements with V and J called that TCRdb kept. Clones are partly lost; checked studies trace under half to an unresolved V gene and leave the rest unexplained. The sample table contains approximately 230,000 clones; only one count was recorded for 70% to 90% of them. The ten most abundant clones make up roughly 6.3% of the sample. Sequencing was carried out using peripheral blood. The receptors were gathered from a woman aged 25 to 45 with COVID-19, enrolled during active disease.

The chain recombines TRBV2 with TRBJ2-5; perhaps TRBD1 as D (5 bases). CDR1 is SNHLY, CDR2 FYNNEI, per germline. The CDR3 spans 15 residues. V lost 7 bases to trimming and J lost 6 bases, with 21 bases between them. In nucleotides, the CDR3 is TGTGCCAGCATACTATCCGGCAGGGTGCTACAGACCCAGTACTTC. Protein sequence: CASILSGRVLQTQYF.

For the CDR3, the DNA is TGTGCCAGCAGCTTCCCACAGGGGGTCCAAGAGACCCAGTACTTC. It translates to CASSFPQGVQETQYF. V and J are TRBV7-2 and TRBJ2-5; 8 nucleotides match TRBD1. The germline gives CDR1 SGHTA, CDR2 FQGNSA. The V and J ends lost 3 bases and 1 base, in that order; junction bases with no gene match: 4. This CDR3 is 15 amino acids long.

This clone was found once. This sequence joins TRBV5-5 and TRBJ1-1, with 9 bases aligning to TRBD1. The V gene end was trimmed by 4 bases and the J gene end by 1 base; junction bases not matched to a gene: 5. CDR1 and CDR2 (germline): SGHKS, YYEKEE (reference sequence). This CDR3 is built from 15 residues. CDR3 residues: CASSPEDRGNTEAFF. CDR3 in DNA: TGTGCCAGCAGCCCGGAGGACAGGGGGAACACTGAAGCTTTCTTT.

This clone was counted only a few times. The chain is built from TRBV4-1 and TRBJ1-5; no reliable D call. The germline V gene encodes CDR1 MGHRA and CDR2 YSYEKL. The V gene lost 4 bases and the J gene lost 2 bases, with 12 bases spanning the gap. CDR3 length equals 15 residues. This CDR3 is CASSLGLMGNQPQHF. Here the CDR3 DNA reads TGCGCCAGCAGCCTCGGTCTTATGGGCAATCAGCCCCAGCATTTT.

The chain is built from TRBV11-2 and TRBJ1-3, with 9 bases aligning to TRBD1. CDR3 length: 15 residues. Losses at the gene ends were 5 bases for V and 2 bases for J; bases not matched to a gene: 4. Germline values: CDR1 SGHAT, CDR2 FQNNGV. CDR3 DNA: TGTGCCAGCAGCGCACAGGGGGCTACTGGAAACACCATATATTTT. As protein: CASSAQGATGNTIYF.

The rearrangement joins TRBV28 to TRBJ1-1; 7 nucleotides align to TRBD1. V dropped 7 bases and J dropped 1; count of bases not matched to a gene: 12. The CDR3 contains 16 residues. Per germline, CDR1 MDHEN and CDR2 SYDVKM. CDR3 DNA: TGTGCCAGCACCCCAGGGGGGCAGGGGAGGAACACTGAAGCTTTCTTT. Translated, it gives CASTPGGQGRNTEAFF.

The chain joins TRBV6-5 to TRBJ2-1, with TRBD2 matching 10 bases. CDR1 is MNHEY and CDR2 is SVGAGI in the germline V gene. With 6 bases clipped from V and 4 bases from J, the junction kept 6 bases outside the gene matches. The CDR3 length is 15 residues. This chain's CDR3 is CASSQSGGGYNEQFF. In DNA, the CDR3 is TGTGCCAGCAGCCAAAGCGGGGGGGGATACAATGAGCAGTTCTTC.

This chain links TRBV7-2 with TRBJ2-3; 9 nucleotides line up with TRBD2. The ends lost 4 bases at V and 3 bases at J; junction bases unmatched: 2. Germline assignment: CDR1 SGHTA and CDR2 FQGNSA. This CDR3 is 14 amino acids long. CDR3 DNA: TGTGCCAGCAGCTCTACTAGCGGGACAGATACGCAGTATTTT. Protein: CASSSTSGTDTQYF.

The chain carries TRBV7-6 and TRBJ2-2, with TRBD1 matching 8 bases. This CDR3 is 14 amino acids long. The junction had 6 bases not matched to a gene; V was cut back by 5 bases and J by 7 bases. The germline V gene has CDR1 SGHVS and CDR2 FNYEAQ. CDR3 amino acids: CASSQGQVDGELFF. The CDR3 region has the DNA TGTGCCAGCAGCCAGGGACAGGTAGACGGGGAGCTGTTTTTT.

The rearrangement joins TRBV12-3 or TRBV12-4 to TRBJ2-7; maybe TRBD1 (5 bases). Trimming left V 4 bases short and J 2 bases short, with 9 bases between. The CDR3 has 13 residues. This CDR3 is CASSSGRAYEQYF. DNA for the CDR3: TGTGCCAGCAGTTCGGGCAGGGCCTACGAGCAGTACTTC.

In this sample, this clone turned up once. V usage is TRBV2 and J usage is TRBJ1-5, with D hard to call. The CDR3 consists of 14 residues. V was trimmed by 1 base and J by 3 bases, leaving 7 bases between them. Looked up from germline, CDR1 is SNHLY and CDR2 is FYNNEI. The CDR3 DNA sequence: TGTGCCAGCAGTGAAGACAGTCTCAATCAGCCCCAGCATTTT. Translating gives CASSEDSLNQPQHF.

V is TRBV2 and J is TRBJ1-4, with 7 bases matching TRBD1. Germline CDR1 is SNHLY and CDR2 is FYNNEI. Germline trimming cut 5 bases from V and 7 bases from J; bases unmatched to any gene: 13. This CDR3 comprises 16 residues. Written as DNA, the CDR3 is TGTGCCAGCAGTCTATTAACAGGGGTAGGGGGTGAAAAACTGTTTTTT. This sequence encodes CASSLLTGVGGEKLFF. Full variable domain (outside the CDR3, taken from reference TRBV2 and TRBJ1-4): EPEVTQTPSHQVTQMGQEVILRCVPISNHLYFYWYRQILGQKVEFLVSFYNNEISEKSEIFDDQFSVERPDGSNFTLKIRSTKLEDSAMYFCASSLLTGVGGEKLFFGSGTQLSVL.

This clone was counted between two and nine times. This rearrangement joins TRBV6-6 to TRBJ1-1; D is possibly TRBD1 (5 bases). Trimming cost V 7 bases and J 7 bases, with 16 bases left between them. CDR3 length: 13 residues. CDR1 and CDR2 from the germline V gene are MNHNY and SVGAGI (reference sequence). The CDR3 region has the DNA TGTGCCAGCATGACGCCCGCGGGGGGTGAAGCTTTCTTT. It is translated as CASMTPAGGEAFF.

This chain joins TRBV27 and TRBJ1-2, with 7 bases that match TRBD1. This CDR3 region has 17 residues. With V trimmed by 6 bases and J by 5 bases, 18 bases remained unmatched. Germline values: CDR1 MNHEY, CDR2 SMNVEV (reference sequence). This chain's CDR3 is CASSPGQASMVGYGYTF. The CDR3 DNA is TGTGCCAGCAGCCCCGGACAGGCATCGATGGTAGGGTATGGCTACACCTTC.

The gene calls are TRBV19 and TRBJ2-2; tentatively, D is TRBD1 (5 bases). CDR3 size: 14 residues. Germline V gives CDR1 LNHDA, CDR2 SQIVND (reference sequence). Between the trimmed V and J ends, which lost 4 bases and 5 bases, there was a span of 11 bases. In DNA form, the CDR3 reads TGTGCCAGTAGTACAGGGCAGAGGACCGGGGAGCTGTTTTTT. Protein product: CASSTGQRTGELFF.

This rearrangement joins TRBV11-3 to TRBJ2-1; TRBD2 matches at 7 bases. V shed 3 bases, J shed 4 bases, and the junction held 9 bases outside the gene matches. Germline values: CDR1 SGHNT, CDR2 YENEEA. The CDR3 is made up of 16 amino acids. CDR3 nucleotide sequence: TGTGCCAGCAGCTTGGGCGGGGGAGTCATATACAATGAGCAGTTCTTC. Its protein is CASSLGGGVIYNEQFF.

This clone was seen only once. In DNA, the CDR3 is TGTGCCAGCAGTAGAGGGACAGGGGGCCTGGAGACCCAGTACTTC. Translation: CASSRGTGGLETQYF. This chain uses TRBV6-5 with TRBJ2-5, with 12 bases lining up with TRBD1. Germline loops: CDR1 MNHEY, CDR2 SVGAGI. The CDR3 is 15 amino acids. The V segment lost 5 bases and the J segment 5 bases; nucleotides outside the gene matches: 6.

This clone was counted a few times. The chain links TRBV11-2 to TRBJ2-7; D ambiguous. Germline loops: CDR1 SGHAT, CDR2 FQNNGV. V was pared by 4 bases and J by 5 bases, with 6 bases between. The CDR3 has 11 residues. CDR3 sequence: CASSSLDEQYF. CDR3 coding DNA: TGTGCCAGCAGCTCCCTTGACGAGCAGTACTTC. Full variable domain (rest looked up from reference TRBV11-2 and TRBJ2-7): EAGVAQSPRYKIIEKRQSVAFWCNPISGHATLYWYQQILGQGPKLLIQFQNNGVVDDSQLPKDRFSAERLKGVDSTLKIQPAKLEDSAVYLCASSSLDEQYFGPGTRLTVT.

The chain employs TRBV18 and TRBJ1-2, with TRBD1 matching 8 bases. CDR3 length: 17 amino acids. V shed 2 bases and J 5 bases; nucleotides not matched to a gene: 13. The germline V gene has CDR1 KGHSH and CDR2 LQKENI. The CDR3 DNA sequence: TGTGCCAGCTCACCATATCAGGGGGCGACGAGGGTATATGGCTACACCTTC. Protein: CASSPYQGATRVYGYTF.

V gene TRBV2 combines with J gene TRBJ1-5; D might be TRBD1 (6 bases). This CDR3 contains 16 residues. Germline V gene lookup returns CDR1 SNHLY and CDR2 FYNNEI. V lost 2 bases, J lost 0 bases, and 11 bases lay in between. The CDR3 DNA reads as TGTGCCAGCAGTGAATCCTACAGGGTTAGCAATCAGCCCCAGCATTTT. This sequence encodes CASSESYRVSNQPQHF.

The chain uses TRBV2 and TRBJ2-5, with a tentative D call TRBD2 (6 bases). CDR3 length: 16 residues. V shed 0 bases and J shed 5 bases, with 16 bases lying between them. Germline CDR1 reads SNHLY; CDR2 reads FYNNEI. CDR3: CASSEALPGGRETQYF. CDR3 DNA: TGTGCCAGCAGTGAAGCCCTACCTGGAGGGCGGGAGACCCAGTACTTC.

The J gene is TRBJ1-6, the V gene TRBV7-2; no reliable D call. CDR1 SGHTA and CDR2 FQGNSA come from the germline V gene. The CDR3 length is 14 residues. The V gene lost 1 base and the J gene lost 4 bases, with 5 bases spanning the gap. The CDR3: CASSLGRYNSPLHF. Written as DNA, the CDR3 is TGTGCCAGCAGCTTAGGCAGATATAATTCACCCCTCCACTTT.

DNA of the CDR3: TGCAGCGTCGCTCACCCCAGTCGGGGTGGCACTGAAGCTTTCTTT. It encodes CSVAHPSRGGTEAFF. This rearrangement joins TRBV29-1 to TRBJ1-1; D is unresolved. The germline CDR1 and CDR2 sequences are SQVTM and ANQGSEA. This CDR3 comprises 15 residues. With 6 bases removed from V and 4 bases from J, the gap between germline ends came to 21 bases.

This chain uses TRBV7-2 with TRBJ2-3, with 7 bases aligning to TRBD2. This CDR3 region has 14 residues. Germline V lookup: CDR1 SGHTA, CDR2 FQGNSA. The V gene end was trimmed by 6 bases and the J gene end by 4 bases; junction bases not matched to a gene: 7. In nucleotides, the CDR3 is TGTGCCAGCAGTGGGGGGGGTGGCGCAGATACGCAGTATTTT. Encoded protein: CASSGGGGADTQYF.

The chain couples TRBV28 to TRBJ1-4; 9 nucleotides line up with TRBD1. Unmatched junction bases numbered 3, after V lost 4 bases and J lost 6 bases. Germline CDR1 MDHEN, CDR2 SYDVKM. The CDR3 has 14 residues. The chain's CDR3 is CASSYRGPDEKLFF. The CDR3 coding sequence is TGTGCCAGCAGTTACAGGGGGCCCGATGAAAAACTGTTTTTT.

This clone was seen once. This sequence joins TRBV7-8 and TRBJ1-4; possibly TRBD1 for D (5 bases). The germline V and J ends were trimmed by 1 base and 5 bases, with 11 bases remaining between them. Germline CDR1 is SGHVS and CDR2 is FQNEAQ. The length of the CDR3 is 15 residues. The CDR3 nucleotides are TGTGCCAGCAGCTTAGTGGGGCAGGGAAATGAAAAACTGTTTTTT. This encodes CASSLVGQGNEKLFF.

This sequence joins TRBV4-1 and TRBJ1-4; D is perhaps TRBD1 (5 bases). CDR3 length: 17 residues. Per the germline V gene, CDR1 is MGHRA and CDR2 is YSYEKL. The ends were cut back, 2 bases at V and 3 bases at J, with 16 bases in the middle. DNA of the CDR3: TGCGCCAGCAGCCAAAATCACGTTGGGGCACCTAATGAAAAACTGTTTTTT. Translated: CASSQNHVGAPNEKLFF.

The CDR3 DNA follows: TGTGCCAGCTCAGGGGACAGTTCTAACTATGGCTACACCTTC. It is translated as CASSGDSSNYGYTF. The chain combines TRBV18 with TRBJ1-2; 7 nucleotides line up with TRBD1. J gave up 0 bases and V 5 bases, and 3 bases lay outside the gene matches. The germline CDR1 and CDR2 sequences are KGHSH and LQKENI. The length of the CDR3 is 14 residues.

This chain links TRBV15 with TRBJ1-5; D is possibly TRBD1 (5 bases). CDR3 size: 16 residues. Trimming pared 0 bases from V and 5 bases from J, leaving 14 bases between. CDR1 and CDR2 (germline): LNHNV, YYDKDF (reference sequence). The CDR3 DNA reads TGTGCCACCAGCAGAGATTCGGGGGTGGGGGATCAGCCCCAGCATTTT. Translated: CATSRDSGVGDQPQHF. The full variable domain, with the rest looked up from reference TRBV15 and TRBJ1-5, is DAMVIQNPRYQVTQFGKPVTLSCSQTLNHNVMYWYQQKSSQAPKLLFHYYDKDFNNEADTPDNFQSRRPNTSFCFLDIRSPGLGDTAMYLCATSRDSGVGDQPQHFGDGTRLSIL.

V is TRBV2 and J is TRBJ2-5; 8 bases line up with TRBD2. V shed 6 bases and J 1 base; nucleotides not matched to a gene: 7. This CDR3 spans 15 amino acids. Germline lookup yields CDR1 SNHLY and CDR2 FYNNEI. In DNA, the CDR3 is TGTGCCAGCAGAGGACTAGCAGGGGTCCAAGAGACCCAGTACTTC. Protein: CASRGLAGVQETQYF.

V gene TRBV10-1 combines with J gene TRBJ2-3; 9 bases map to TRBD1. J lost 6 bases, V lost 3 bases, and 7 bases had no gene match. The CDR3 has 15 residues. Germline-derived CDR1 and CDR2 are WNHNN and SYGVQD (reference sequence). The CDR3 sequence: CASSDPGTGKDTQYF. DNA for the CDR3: TGCGCCAGCAGTGATCCAGGGACAGGGAAGGATACGCAGTATTTT.